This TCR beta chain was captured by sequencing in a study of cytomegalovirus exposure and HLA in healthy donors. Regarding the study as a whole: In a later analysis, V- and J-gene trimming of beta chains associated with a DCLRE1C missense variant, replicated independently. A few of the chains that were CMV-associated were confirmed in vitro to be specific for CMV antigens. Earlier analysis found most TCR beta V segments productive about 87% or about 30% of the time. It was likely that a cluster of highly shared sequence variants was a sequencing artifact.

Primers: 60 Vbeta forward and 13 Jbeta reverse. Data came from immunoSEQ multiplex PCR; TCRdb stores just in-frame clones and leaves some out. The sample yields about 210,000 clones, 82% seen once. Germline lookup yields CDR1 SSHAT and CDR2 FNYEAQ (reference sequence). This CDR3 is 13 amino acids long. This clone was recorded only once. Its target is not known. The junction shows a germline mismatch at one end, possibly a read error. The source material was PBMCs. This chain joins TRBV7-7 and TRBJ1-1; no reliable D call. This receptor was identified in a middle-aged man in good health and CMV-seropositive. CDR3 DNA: TGTGCCAGCAGCGCCTACAGCTTACCTGAAGCTCTCTTT. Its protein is CASSAYSLPEALF.